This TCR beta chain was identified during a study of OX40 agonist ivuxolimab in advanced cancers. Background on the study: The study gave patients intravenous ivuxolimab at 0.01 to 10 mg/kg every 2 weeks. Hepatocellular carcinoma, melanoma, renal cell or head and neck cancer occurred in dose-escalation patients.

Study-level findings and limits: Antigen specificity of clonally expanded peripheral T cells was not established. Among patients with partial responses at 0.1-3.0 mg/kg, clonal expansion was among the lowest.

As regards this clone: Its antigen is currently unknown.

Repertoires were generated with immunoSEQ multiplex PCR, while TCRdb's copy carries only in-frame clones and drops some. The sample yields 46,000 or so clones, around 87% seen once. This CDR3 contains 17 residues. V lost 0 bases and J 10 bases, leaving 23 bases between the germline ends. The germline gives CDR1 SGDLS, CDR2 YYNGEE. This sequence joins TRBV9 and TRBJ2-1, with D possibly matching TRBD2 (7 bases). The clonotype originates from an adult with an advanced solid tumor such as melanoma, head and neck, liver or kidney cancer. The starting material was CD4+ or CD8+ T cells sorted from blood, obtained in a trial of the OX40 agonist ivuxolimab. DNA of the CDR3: TGTGCCAGCAGCGTAGGCGGTGGACAGTGGGCCGGGGGGGAGCAGTTCTTC. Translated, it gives CASSVGGGQWAGGEQFF.